Listed below are T cell receptor beta chains from one sample, sequenced in a study of blood T cell repertoires in COVID-19. Sequencing was performed with immunoSEQ multiplex PCR; in TCRdb, only in-frame clones are kept and a portion is missing. Of about 150,000 clones listed, under 95% were seen once; the top ten hold 0.55%. Sequenced input: peripheral blood. These receptors were collected from a man aged 45-65 years with acute or convalescent COVID-19. Each CDR3 is given with its conserved first and last residue. D genes are given only for firm matches. A clone size is listed for some rows: how often the clone was seen (once, few, many), or a class if it is expanded.

d_gene: TRBD2; j_gene: TRBJ2-5; abundance: NA; v_gene: TRBV30; CDR3nt: TGTGCCTGGAACCCCCTAGCTAGCGGGGGAGAGACCCAGTACTTC; CDR3aa: CAWNPLASGGETQYF
d_gene: NA; j_gene: TRBJ1-5; abundance: NA; v_gene: TRBV28; CDR3nt: TGTGCCAGCCTGAGGGTGGAGGGGCCCCAGCATTTT; CDR3aa: CASLRVEGPQHF
d_gene: NA; j_gene: TRBJ1-6; abundance: NA; v_gene: TRBV5-6; CDR3nt: TGTGCCAGCAGCAAGGACATAAGGAATTCACCCCTCCACTTT; CDR3aa: CASSKDIRNSPLHF
d_gene: NA; j_gene: TRBJ2-1; abundance: few; v_gene: TRBV7-2; CDR3nt: TGTGCCAGCAGCACGACCGAGGGAAATGAGCAGTTCTTC; CDR3aa: CASSTTEGNEQFF
d_gene: NA; j_gene: TRBJ1-2; abundance: NA; v_gene: TRBV28; CDR3nt: TGTGCCAGCAGCCCCGGGGGGGGCATCTATGGCTACACCTTC; CDR3aa: CASSPGGGIYGYTF
d_gene: TRBD1; j_gene: TRBJ1-1; abundance: NA; v_gene: TRBV28; CDR3nt: TGTGCCAGCAGGGCAGGGGGCGCAGGGGACACTGAAGCTTTCTTT; CDR3aa: CASRAGGAGDTEAFF
d_gene: NA; j_gene: TRBJ2-3; abundance: NA; v_gene: TRBV7-2; CDR3nt: TGTGCCAGCAGCCTCAGCAGGAGCACAGATACGCAGTATTTT; CDR3aa: CASSLSRSTDTQYF
d_gene: TRBD2; j_gene: TRBJ2-3; abundance: once; v_gene: TRBV27; CDR3nt: TGTGCCAGCAGTGACCCCGGAGGGCAAGCGGGATCAGATACGCAGTATTTT; CDR3aa: CASSDPGGQAGSDTQYF
d_gene: TRBD2; j_gene: TRBJ2-2; abundance: NA; v_gene: TRBV5-6; CDR3nt: TGTGCCAGCAGCTTGCTGGGAGGGCCAGGGACCGGGGAGCTGTTTTTT; CDR3aa: CASSLLGGPGTGELFF
d_gene: NA; j_gene: TRBJ2-7; abundance: few; v_gene: TRBV28; CDR3nt: TGTGCCAGCAGTTTAAACTATTACGAGCAGTACTTC; CDR3aa: CASSLNYYEQYF
d_gene: TRBD1; j_gene: TRBJ1-4; abundance: NA; v_gene: TRBV6-5; CDR3nt: TGTGCCAGCAGTTACTCCGGGACAGGGGGGGAAAAACTGTTTTTT; CDR3aa: CASSYSGTGGEKLFF
d_gene: NA; j_gene: TRBJ2-5; abundance: NA; v_gene: TRBV7-2; CDR3nt: TGTGCCAGCAGCTTACAGCGTACACAAGAGACCCAGTACTTC; CDR3aa: CASSLQRTQETQYF
d_gene: TRBD1; j_gene: TRBJ2-2; abundance: NA; v_gene: TRBV2; CDR3nt: TGTGCCAGCAGTAGGGACAGGGGGTACACCGGGGAGCTGTTTTTT; CDR3aa: CASSRDRGYTGELFF
d_gene: NA; j_gene: TRBJ1-2; abundance: NA; v_gene: TRBV6-2/TRBV6-3; CDR3nt: TGTGCCAGCAGTGCCCAGGGGTATGGCTACACCTTC; CDR3aa: CASSAQGYGYTF
d_gene: NA; j_gene: TRBJ1-2; abundance: NA; v_gene: TRBV7-8; CDR3nt: TGTGCCAGCAGCTCCCTGTATGGCTACACCTTC; CDR3aa: CASSSLYGYTF
d_gene: NA; j_gene: TRBJ1-6; abundance: NA; v_gene: TRBV19; CDR3nt: TGTGCCAGTAGTTTACAGGGTTACCGCTCACCCCTCCACTTT; CDR3aa: CASSLQGYRSPLHF